Shown below are 30 T cell receptor beta chains from a single sample sequenced in a study of T-cell memory formation after mild COVID-19. One entry per CDR3 protein, called by TCRdb with MiXCR from the 5' RACE reads. The sample records under 110,000 distinct CDR3 sequences, around 12% being singletons. Sequenced material: PBMCs or a T cell subset sorted from them (not recorded which). These receptor sequences come from an adult woman who had mild COVID-19 (a few samples of this study predate the infection). Cell type and time point are not known.

V usage is TRBV15 and J usage is TRBJ1-5, with 7 bases aligning to TRBD1. With 4 bases clipped from V and 7 bases from J, the junction kept 13 bases outside the gene matches. The CDR3 totals 16 residues. The germline gives CDR1 LNHNV, CDR2 YYDKDF (reference sequence). The CDR3 nucleotides read TGTGCCACCAGCATCCTTTTCCAGGGGGTGGGGCAGCCCCAGCATTTT. Its translation: CATSILFQGVGQPQHF.

This clonotype was found many times. The chain employs TRBV5-1 and TRBJ1-1; D is ambiguous. The CDR3 loop spans 13 amino acids. Trimming shortened V by 4 bases and J by 1 base, and 8 bases separated the two germline ends. CDR1 and CDR2 from the germline V gene are SGHRS and YFSETQ. The CDR3 loop reads CASSPGGNTEAFF. The CDR3 coding sequence is TGCGCCAGCAGCCCAGGAGGGAACACTGAAGCTTTCTTT.

The chain employs TRBV7-9 and TRBJ2-7; D may match TRBD1 or TRBD2 (6 bases each). CDR1 and CDR2 from the germline V gene are SEHNR and FQNEAQ (reference sequence). The CDR3 loop spans 16 amino acids. V shed 5 bases and J shed 4 bases, with 21 bases lying between them. CDR3 nucleotide sequence: TGTGCCAGCAGCACCCCGACAGGCGGGGACCGGTACGAGCAGTACTTC. This sequence encodes CASSTPTGGDRYEQYF.

The genes are TRBV4-2 and TRBJ2-7, with 15 bases identical to TRBD2. The CDR3 has 15 amino acids. Looked up from germline, CDR1 is LGHNA and CDR2 is YNFKEQ. V lost 2 bases and J lost 6; bases outside the gene matches: 2. The chain's CDR3 is CASSQPGLAGGEQYF. The CDR3 coding sequence is TGTGCCAGCAGCCAACCGGGACTAGCGGGGGGCGAGCAGTACTTC.

The sample holds a few counts of this clonotype. This chain joins TRBV7-9 and TRBJ1-4; a weak D match, TRBD1 (6 bases). The CDR3 extends over 16 amino acids. Germline CDR1 SEHNR, CDR2 FQNEAQ (reference sequence). Trimming stripped 3 bases from V and 6 bases from J, with 17 bases between. CDR3 nucleotide sequence: TGTGCCAGCAGCTTCAACCCGGACAGTGGCCATGAAAAACTGTTTTTT. It translates to CASSFNPDSGHEKLFF. Combining the CDR3 with reference TRBV7-9 and TRBJ1-4 gives the whole variable domain DTGVSQNPRHKITKRGQNVTFRCDPISEHNRLYWYRQTLGQGPEFLTYFQNEAQLEKSRLLSDRFSAERPKGSFSTLEIQRTEQGDSAMYLCASSFNPDSGHEKLFFGSGTQLSVL.

This clonotype was seen more than once but under ten times. This chain joins TRBV5-1 and TRBJ2-7, with 7 bases aligning to TRBD1. The CDR3 extends over 14 amino acids. From germline, CDR1 is SGHRS and CDR2 YFSETQ. With V trimmed by 0 bases and J by 3 bases, 3 bases remained unmatched. CDR3: CASSLEGQLYEQYF. The CDR3 DNA is TGCGCCAGCAGCTTGGAGGGACAGCTCTACGAGCAGTACTTC.

This clonotype was recorded a few times. V usage is TRBV6-5 and J usage is TRBJ1-5; perhaps TRBD1 as D (6 bases). With 10 bases removed from V and 3 bases from J, the gap between germline ends came to 13 bases. The germline V gene encodes CDR1 MNHEY and CDR2 SVGAGI. The CDR3 extends over 13 amino acids. CDR3 in amino acids: CATTPGDNQPQHF. DNA of the CDR3: TGTGCCACTACTCCAGGGGACAATCAGCCCCAGCATTTT.

This chain connects TRBV15 to TRBJ2-5; D call uncertain. Germline V lookup: CDR1 LNHNV, CDR2 YYDKDF (reference sequence). V lost 1 base and J lost 2, with 8 bases in between. The CDR3 is made up of 14 amino acids. In DNA form, the CDR3 reads TGTGCCACCAGCAGAGGGTCGGAACAAGAGACCCAGTACTTC. Its translation: CATSRGSEQETQYF.

This clonotype showed up many times. The J gene is TRBJ2-7, the V gene TRBV7-2, with D unresolved. Deletions cut 3 bases from V and 4 bases from J, with 16 bases between. The germline V gene encodes CDR1 SGHTA and CDR2 FQGNSA. The CDR3 totals 15 residues. CDR3 bases: TGTGCCAGCAGCTTCAACGGGCCCCCCTATTACGAGCAGTACTTC. Protein sequence: CASSFNGPPYYEQYF.

The sample holds a few counts of this clonotype. This rearrangement joins TRBV7-8 to TRBJ2-1; D is unclear. The germline gives CDR1 SGHVS, CDR2 FQNEAQ. CDR3 size: 14 residues. V dropped 1 base and J dropped 6 bases, with 10 bases sitting between them. Here the CDR3 reads CASSLEFAVNEQFF. The DNA for the CDR3 is TGTGCCAGCAGCTTAGAATTCGCAGTCAATGAGCAGTTCTTC.

This clonotype was counted only a few times. This chain uses TRBV7-9 with TRBJ2-3; TRBD2 agrees at 7 bases. With V trimmed by 3 bases and J by 3 bases, 6 bases remained unmatched. Germline CDR1 is SEHNR and CDR2 is FQNEAQ (reference sequence). This CDR3 contains 15 residues. CDR3 protein: CASSFTSDMTDTQYF. The CDR3, as DNA: TGTGCCAGCAGCTTTACTAGCGATATGACAGATACGCAGTATTTT.

This clonotype was seen a few times. The chain couples TRBV6-1 to TRBJ2-5; 13 bases are a match to TRBD2. This CDR3 contains 17 residues. The V segment lost 7 bases and the J segment 2 bases; nucleotides outside the gene matches: 10. The V gene's germline CDR1 is MNHNS and CDR2 SASEGT. CDR3 sequence (DNA): TGTGCCAGCACCATATGGGGGACTAGCGGGACTCAAGAGACCCAGTACTTC. It is translated as CASTIWGTSGTQETQYF.

The chain is built from TRBV20-1 and TRBJ1-1; D unclear. The V end lost 6 bases, the J end lost 3 bases, and 14 bases lay between the germline ends. Per germline, CDR1 DFQATT and CDR2 SNEGSKA (reference sequence). CDR3 length: 13 amino acids. The CDR3 here is CSASGPWDTEAFF. In DNA form, the CDR3 reads TGCAGTGCGAGTGGCCCGTGGGACACTGAAGCTTTCTTT.

The chain combines TRBV4-2 with TRBJ2-3; weak D call: TRBD1 (6 bases). This CDR3 comprises 15 residues. CDR1 and CDR2 from the germline V gene are LGHNA and YNFKEQ. Between the trimmed V and J ends, which lost 0 bases and 4 bases, there was a span of 11 bases. CDR3: CASSQDRGSSDTQYF. The CDR3 coding sequence is TGTGCCAGCAGCCAAGATAGGGGGTCGTCAGATACGCAGTATTTT.

The V call is TRBV3-1, the J call TRBJ2-1; TRBD2 matches 10 bases. V lost 0 bases to trimming and J lost 5 bases; unmatched junction nucleotides: 4. The CDR3 spans 16 residues. Germline CDR1 is LGHDT and CDR2 is YNNKEL (reference sequence). The DNA for the CDR3 is TGTGCCAGCAGCCAAGAGGTACTAGCGGGAAACAATGAGCAGTTCTTC. It encodes CASSQEVLAGNNEQFF.

Only a few counts were recorded for this clonotype. V usage is TRBV6-1 and J usage is TRBJ2-7; 7 bases map to TRBD1. Germline trimming cut 4 bases from V and 1 base from J; bases unmatched to any gene: 7. CDR3 size: 15 residues. Germline V gives CDR1 MNHNS, CDR2 SASEGT. CDR3 amino acids: CASSVYRGQSYEQYF. The CDR3 DNA is TGTGCCAGCAGTGTATACCGGGGACAGTCCTACGAGCAGTACTTC.

Here the CDR3 DNA reads TGTGCCAGCAGCTTAAGTTTCCCGGGGAATGAGCAGTTCTTC. Its translation: CASSLSFPGNEQFF. The J gene is TRBJ2-1, the V gene TRBV7-6, with TRBD2 as a possible D gene (5 bases). The CDR3 covers 14 residues. The ends were cut back, 2 bases at V and 7 bases at J, with 12 bases in the middle. The germline V gene has CDR1 SGHVS and CDR2 FNYEAQ.

Regarding this clonotype: One end of the junction is discordant with germline, which a read error may explain. The chain uses TRBV7-9 and TRBJ2-7; D is possibly TRBD1 (6 bases). This CDR3 contains 14 residues. The V gene's germline CDR1 is SEHNR and CDR2 FQNEAQ (reference sequence). The CDR3 DNA sequence: TGTGCCAGCAGCTGGGGGACAACCGCCTACGGGCAGTACTTC. Translation gives CASSWGTTAYGQYF.

This clonotype was observed at least ten times. This chain links TRBV10-3 with TRBJ2-1; the D gene is possibly TRBD2 (6 bases). Germline CDR1 and CDR2: ENHRY and SYGVKD. This CDR3 has 15 residues. V lost 6 bases to trimming and J lost 2 bases, with 14 bases between them. Here the CDR3 DNA reads TGTGCCATCAGGGCCGGGACTGCGACCTACAATGAGCAGTTCTTC. Translated, it gives CAIRAGTATYNEQFF.

This clonotype turned up a few times. The chain has TRBV7-9 and TRBJ1-2; D is unclear. From germline, CDR1 is SEHNR and CDR2 FQNEAQ (reference sequence). This CDR3 contains 14 residues. V lost 0 bases and J lost 6, with 11 bases in between. As DNA, the CDR3 is TGTGCCAGCAGCTTAGCTTCAAGAAAACATGGCTACACCTTC. It yields the protein CASSLASRKHGYTF. Based on the CDR3 plus reference TRBV7-9 and TRBJ1-2, the full variable domain is DTGVSQNPRHKITKRGQNVTFRCDPISEHNRLYWYRQTLGQGPEFLTYFQNEAQLEKSRLLSDRFSAERPKGSFSTLEIQRTEQGDSAMYLCASSLASRKHGYTFGSGTRLTVV.

The rearrangement uses TRBV2 and TRBJ2-2; D may be TRBD2 (6 bases). CDR3 length: 17 amino acids. The V end was cut by 5 bases, the J end by 5 bases, with 21 bases between. From germline, CDR1 is SNHLY and CDR2 FYNNEI. The CDR3 spells CASSPSVGGILTGELFF. CDR3 nucleotides: TGTGCCAGCAGTCCAAGCGTGGGGGGTATTCTTACCGGGGAGCTGTTTTTT.

This chain uses TRBV4-3 with TRBJ1-1; D not resolved. Germline values: CDR1 LGHNA, CDR2 YSLEER. Trimming cost V 0 bases and J 1 base, with 9 bases left between them. The CDR3 covers 15 residues. In DNA form, the CDR3 reads TGCGCCAGCAGCCAAGATGTAGCAGGGAACACTGAAGCTTTCTTT. It codes for CASSQDVAGNTEAFF.

The chain uses TRBV5-1 and TRBJ2-7, with unresolved D. Germline values: CDR1 SGHRS, CDR2 YFSETQ. The CDR3 totals 14 residues. V lost 0 bases, J lost 2 bases, and 9 bases lay in between. The CDR3 region is CASSLGFGAYEQYF. CDR3 in DNA: TGCGCCAGCAGCTTGGGTTTCGGAGCCTACGAGCAGTACTTC.

This clonotype occurred many times. The gene calls are TRBV12-3 or TRBV12-4 and TRBJ2-1, with 8 bases aligning to TRBD1. The CDR3 has 12 residues. The junction had 4 bases not matched to a gene; V was cut back by 8 bases and J by 7 bases. The CDR3 DNA follows: TGTGCCAGCGCAGGGGGCTGGAATGAGCAGTTCTTC. Protein: CASAGGWNEQFF.

Written as DNA, the CDR3 is TGTGCCAGGGGACAGGGGAGGACTGAAGCTTTCTTT. As protein: CARGQGRTEAFF. The chain links TRBV2 to TRBJ1-1; 10 positions match TRBD1. The germline CDR1 and CDR2 sequences are SNHLY and FYNNEI. V was clipped by 9 bases and J by 5 bases; unmatched bases: 3. This CDR3 has 12 residues.

The V and J genes are TRBV7-2 and TRBJ2-1; 9 positions agree with TRBD2. The CDR3 spans 15 residues. Germline assignment: CDR1 SGHTA and CDR2 FQGNSA. J gave up 6 bases and V 1 base, and 4 bases lay outside the gene matches. The CDR3 loop reads CASSLVGGGANEQFF. The CDR3, as DNA: TGTGCCAGCAGCTTAGTCGGCGGGGGGGCCAATGAGCAGTTCTTC.

The CDR3 sequence: CASSSTTGQRNTEAFF. DNA for the CDR3: TGTGCCAGCAGCTCCACTACCGGGCAGAGGAACACTGAAGCTTTCTTT. This rearrangement joins TRBV7-9 to TRBJ1-1, with D unresolved. Germline CDR1 SEHNR, CDR2 FQNEAQ (reference sequence). CDR3 length equals 16 residues. Trimming cost V 4 bases and J 1 base, with 16 bases left between them.

CDR3 nucleotide sequence: TGTGCCAGCAGCCTGACAGGGGGGTCACCCCTCCACTTT. Translation: CASSLTGGSPLHF. The chain carries TRBV11-2 and TRBJ1-6, with TRBD1 matching over 9 bases. The J segment lost 10 bases and the V segment lost 5 bases, leaving 3 bases of the junction unmatched. This CDR3 contains 13 residues. Germline V gene data show CDR1 as SGHAT and CDR2 as FQNNGV.

A remark on this clonotype: At one end, the junction sequence differs from germline, possibly due to a read error. This chain connects TRBV9 to TRBJ2-5; TRBD2 matches at 9 bases. Germline assignment: CDR1 SGDLS and CDR2 YYNGEE. CDR3 length equals 14 residues. CDR3 in amino acids: CASSVGLAAETQCF. The CDR3 DNA reads as TGTGCCAGCAGCGTAGGACTAGCGGCGGAGACCCAGTGCTTC.

This clonotype was counted at least ten times. The chain employs TRBV5-1 and TRBJ2-2, with 9 bases fitting TRBD2. The CDR3 sequence is 18 residues long. Germline lookup yields CDR1 SGHRS and CDR2 YFSETQ. CDR3 amino acids: CVQKLTETSGINTGELFF. The DNA for the CDR3 is TGCGTACAAAAGCTAACCGAGACTAGCGGAATTAACACCGGGGAGCTGTTTTTT. Filled out from reference TRBV5-1 and TRBJ2-2, the complete variable domain reads KAGVTQTPRYLIKTRGQQVTLSCSPISGHRSVSWYQQTPGQGLQFLFEYFSETQRNKGNFPGRFSGRQFSNSRSEMNVSTLELGDSALYLCVQKLTETSGINTGELFFGEGSRLTVL.